This entry lists 2 T cell receptor beta chains sequenced from one sample in a study of radiation and T cells in renal cell carcinoma. Profiling relied on immunoSEQ multiplex PCR, and the TCRdb table lists in-frame clones only, not all of them. Of 150,000 or so clones detected, around 90% appear once; the ten largest clones hold about 11%. The time point here: blood 4 weeks post-SBRT, at nephrectomy. The treatment: 15 Gy SBRT to primary tumor, nephrectomy 4 weeks later. Source: blood, taken from a patient whose treatment included radiotherapy and nephrectomy. The receptors shown here come from a woman aged 45-65 years with renal cell carcinoma.

This clone was detected a few times. The DNA is left out, because the CDR3 cannot be placed on it with certainty; the CDR3 is given as TCRdb lists it. V gene TRBV7-9 combines with J gene TRBJ1-1. Termini included, the CDR3 measures 12 amino acids. Germline CDR1 is SEHNR and CDR2 is FQNEAQ (reference sequence). This CDR3 reads CASSLVGLGALF.

The chain links TRBV5-1 to TRBJ2-5, with 8 bases fitting TRBD2. CDR3 size: 17 residues. The V gene end was trimmed by 0 bases and the J gene end by 0 bases; junction bases not matched to a gene: 7. Germline loops: CDR1 SGHRS, CDR2 YFSETQ. The CDR3 DNA reads as TGCGCCAGCAGCTTGGCGGGAGCGGGGGCAAACCAAGAGACCCAGTACTTC. The encoded protein is CASSLAGAGANQETQYF.